This T cell receptor (beta chain) emerged from a study of shared clonotypes between healthy human individuals. Authors' methods: Filtering differed, since immunoSEQ gave only junction sequences and no quality scores. TCRdb keeps only in-frame clones here, not all; method: immunoSEQ multiplex PCR. V and J calls and clone size follow that table, whereas D and trimming were derived from the DNA. The sample consists of roughly 1 million clones, 60% to 80% of them appearing once. Study results and limitations: Clonotypes shared by all four donors outscored non-shared clonotypes in generation probability.

V dropped 4 bases and J dropped 15; count of bases not matched to a gene: 18. Germline-derived CDR1 and CDR2 are MGHRA and YSYEKL. This CDR3 is built from 16 residues. As concerns this clone: Its antigen is currently unknown.

The clonotype originates from a man between 18 and 29 years old in good health. Sequences were obtained from memory CD4+ T cells sorted from blood. Noted subset: CD45RA-negative fraction. The V gene is TRBV4-1, the J gene TRBJ2-1, with 10 bases aligning to TRBD2. The CDR3 spells CASSPRRLAGVISPFF. The CDR3 bases are TGCGCCAGCAGCCCTAGGCGGCTAGCGGGAGTTATTTCGCCGTTCTTC.